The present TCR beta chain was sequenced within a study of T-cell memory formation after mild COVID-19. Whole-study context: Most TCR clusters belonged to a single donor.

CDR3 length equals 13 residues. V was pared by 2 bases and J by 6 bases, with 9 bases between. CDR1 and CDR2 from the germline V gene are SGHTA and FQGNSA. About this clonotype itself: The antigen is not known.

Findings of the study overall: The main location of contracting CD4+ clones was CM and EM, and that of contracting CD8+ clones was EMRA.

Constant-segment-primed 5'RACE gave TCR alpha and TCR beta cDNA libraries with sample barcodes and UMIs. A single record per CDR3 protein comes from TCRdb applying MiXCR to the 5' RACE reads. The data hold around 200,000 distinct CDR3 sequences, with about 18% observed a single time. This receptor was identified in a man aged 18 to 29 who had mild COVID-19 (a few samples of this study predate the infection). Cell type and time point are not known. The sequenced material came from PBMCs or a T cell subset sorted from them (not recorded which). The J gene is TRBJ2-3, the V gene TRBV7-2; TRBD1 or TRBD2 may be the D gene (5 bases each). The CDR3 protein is CASSLRGDDTQYF. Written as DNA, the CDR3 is TGTGCCAGCAGCTTAAGAGGGGATGATACGCAGTATTTT.